This entry is about one T cell receptor (beta chain). In germline, CDR1 is MNHEY, CDR2 SVGEGT. The V gene end was trimmed by 0 bases and the J gene end by 0 bases; junction bases not matched to a gene: 10. This CDR3 spans 18 amino acids. As handled by the study authors: Scientists estimated how many nucleated cells there were by amplifying reference gene primers. Data came from immunoSEQ multiplex PCR; TCRdb stores just in-frame clones and leaves some out. That table furnishes V, J and clone size, whereas the DNA furnished D and trimming. Of roughly 120,000 clones listed, about nine tenths are singletons. This sample is drawn from a study of blood T cell repertoires in COVID-19. About the study: Samples representing acute and convalescent COVID-19 were sourced from the United States, Italy and Spain. PBMCs, B-cell-depleted T cells, or T cells provided the cDNA or gDNA that made up the material.

Sequencing was carried out using peripheral blood. This clonotype was sampled from a woman aged 45-65 years with acute or convalescent COVID-19. The gene calls are TRBV6-2 or TRBV6-3 and TRBJ2-7, with 8 bases lining up with TRBD1. Written as DNA, the CDR3 is TGTGCCAGCAGTTACTCGAGACACAGGGGGATAAGCTCCTACGAGCAGTACTTC. It yields the protein CASSYSRHRGISSYEQYF.